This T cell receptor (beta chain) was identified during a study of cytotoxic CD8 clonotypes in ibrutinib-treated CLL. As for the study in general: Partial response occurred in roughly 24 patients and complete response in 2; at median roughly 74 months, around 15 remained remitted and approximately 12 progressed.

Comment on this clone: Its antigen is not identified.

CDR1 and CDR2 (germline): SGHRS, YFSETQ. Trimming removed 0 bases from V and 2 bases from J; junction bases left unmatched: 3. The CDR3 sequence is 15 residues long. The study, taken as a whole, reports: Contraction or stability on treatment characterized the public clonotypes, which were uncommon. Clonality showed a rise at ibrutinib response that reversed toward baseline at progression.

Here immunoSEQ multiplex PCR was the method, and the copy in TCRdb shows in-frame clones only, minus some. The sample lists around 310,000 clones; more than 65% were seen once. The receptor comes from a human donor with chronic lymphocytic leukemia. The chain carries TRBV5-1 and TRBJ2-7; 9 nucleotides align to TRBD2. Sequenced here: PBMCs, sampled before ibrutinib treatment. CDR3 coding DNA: TGCGCCAGCAGCTTGGAGGCGGGAGGGGCCTACGAGCAGTACTTC. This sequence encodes CASSLEAGGAYEQYF.